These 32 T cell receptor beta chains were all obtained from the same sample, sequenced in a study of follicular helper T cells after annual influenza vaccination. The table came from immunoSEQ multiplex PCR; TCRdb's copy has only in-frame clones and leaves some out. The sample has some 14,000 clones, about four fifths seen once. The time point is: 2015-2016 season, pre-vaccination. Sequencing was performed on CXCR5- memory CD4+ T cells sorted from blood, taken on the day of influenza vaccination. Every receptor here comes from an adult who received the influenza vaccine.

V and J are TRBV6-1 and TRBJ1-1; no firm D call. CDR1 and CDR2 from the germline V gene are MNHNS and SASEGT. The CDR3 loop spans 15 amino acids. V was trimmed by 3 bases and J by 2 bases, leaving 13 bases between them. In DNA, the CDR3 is TGTGCCAGCAGTGACCGTGGGAGTGCAAACACTGAAGCTTTCTTT. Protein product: CASSDRGSANTEAFF.

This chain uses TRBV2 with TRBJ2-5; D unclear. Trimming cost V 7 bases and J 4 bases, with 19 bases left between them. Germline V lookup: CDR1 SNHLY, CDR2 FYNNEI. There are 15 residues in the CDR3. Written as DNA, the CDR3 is TGTGCCAGCACCGACACTGGGCTAGGAATAGAGACCCAGTACTTC. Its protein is CASTDTGLGIETQYF.

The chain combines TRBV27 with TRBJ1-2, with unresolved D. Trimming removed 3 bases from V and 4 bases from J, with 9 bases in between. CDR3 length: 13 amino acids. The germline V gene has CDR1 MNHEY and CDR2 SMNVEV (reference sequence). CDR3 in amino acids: CASSFPGIYGYTF. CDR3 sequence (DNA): TGTGCCAGCAGTTTTCCTGGGATCTATGGCTACACCTTC.

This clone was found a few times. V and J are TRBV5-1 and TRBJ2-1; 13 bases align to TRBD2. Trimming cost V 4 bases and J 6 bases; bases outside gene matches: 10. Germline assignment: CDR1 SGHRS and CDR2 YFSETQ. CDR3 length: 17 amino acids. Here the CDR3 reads CASSQNFGTSGTNEQFF. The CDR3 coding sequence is TGCGCCAGCAGCCAAAATTTCGGGACTAGCGGGACCAATGAGCAGTTCTTC.

In DNA, the CDR3 is TGTGCCAGCTCACCCAAAGGCGGGGAATTCACCGGGGAGCTGTTTTTT. This codes for CASSPKGGEFTGELFF. This chain connects TRBV18 to TRBJ2-2; a possible D gene is TRBD2 (6 bases). V lost 3 bases to trimming and J lost 4 bases, with 15 bases between them. Germline CDR1 and CDR2: KGHSH and LQKENI. There are 16 residues in the CDR3.

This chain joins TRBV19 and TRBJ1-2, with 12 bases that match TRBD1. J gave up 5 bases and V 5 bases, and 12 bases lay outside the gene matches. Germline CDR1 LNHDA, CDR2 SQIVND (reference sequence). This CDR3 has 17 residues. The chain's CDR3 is CASSASGTGGVLYGYTF. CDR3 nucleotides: TGTGCCAGTAGTGCGTCCGGGACAGGGGGCGTTCTGTATGGCTACACCTTC.

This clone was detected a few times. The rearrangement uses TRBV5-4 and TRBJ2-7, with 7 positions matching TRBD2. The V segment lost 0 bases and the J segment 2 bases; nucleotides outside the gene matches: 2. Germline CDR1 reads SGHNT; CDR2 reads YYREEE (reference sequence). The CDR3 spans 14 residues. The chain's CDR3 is CASSLEAGAYEQYF. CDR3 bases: TGTGCCAGCAGCTTGGAGGCGGGAGCCTACGAGCAGTACTTC.

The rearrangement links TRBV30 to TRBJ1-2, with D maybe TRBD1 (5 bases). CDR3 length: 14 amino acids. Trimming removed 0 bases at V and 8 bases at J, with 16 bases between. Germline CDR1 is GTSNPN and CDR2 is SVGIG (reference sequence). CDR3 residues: CAWSVIGKGVGYTF. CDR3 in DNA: TGTGCCTGGAGTGTAATCGGCAAAGGGGTAGGCTACACCTTC.

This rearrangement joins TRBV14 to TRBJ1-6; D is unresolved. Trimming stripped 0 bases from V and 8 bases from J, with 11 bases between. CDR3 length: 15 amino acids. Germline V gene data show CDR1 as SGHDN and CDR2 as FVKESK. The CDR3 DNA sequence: TGTGCCAGCAGCCAAGAGTTCCCCGGGTATTCACCCCTCCACTTT. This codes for CASSQEFPGYSPLHF.

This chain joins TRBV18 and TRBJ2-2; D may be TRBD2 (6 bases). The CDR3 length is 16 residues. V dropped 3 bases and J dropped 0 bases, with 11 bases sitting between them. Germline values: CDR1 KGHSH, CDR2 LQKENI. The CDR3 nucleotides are TGTGCCAGCTCACCGCGGGACCCCGCGAACACCGGGGAGCTGTTTTTT. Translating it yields CASSPRDPANTGELFF.

The CDR3 is CASSFVPGLAGEGDTQYF. The CDR3 nucleotides read TGTGCCAGCAGCTTCGTCCCGGGACTAGCGGGGGAGGGTGATACGCAGTATTTT. This chain links TRBV7-9 with TRBJ2-3, with TRBD2 identical over 14 bases. There are 18 residues in the CDR3. Germline CDR1 reads SEHNR; CDR2 reads FQNEAQ (reference sequence). Unmatched junction bases numbered 11, after V lost 3 bases and J lost 6 bases.

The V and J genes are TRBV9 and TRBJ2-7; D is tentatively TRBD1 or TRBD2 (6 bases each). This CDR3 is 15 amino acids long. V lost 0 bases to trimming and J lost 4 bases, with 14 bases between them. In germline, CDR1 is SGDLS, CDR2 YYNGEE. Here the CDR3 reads CASSVDGGGTYEQYF. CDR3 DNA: TGTGCCAGCAGCGTAGACGGAGGGGGGACGTACGAGCAGTACTTC.

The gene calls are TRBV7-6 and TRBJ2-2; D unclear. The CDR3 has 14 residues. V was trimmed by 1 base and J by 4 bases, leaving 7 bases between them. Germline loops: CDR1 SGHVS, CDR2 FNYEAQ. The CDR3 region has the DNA TGTGCCAGCAGCTTAGGAAGGCCCACCGGGGAGCTGTTTTTT. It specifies CASSLGRPTGELFF.

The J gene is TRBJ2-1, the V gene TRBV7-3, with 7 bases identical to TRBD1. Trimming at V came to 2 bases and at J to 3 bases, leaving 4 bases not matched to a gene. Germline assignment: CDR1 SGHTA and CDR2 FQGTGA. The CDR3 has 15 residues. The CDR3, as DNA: TGTGCCAGCAGCTTATACAGGGGTATCTACAATGAGCAGTTCTTC. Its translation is CASSLYRGIYNEQFF.

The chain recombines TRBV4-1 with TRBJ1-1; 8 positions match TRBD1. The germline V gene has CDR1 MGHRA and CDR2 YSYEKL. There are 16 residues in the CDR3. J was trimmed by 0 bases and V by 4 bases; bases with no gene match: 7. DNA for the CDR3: TGCGCCAGCAGCCCGCCTGACAGGGGAATGAACACTGAAGCTTTCTTT. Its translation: CASSPPDRGMNTEAFF.

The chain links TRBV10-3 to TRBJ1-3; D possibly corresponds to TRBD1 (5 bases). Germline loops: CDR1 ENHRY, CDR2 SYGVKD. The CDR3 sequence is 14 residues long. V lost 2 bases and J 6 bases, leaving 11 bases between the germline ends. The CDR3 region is CAISEPRQPNTIYF. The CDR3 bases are TGTGCCATCAGTGAGCCTCGACAGCCAAACACCATATATTTT.

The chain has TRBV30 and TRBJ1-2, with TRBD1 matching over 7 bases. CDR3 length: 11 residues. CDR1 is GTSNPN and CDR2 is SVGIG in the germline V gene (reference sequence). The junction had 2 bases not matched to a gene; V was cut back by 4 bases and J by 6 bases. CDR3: CAWKTGNGYTF. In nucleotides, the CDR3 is TGTGCCTGGAAGACAGGGAATGGCTACACCTTC.

CDR3 bases: TGTGCCAGCACCCCCGTAGGACTTCCGGGGGGTGGCTACACCTTC. Translating gives CASTPVGLPGGGYTF. The J gene is TRBJ1-2, the V gene TRBV2, with D possibly matching TRBD1 (5 bases). From germline, CDR1 is SNHLY and CDR2 FYNNEI. Between the trimmed V and J ends, which lost 7 bases and 7 bases, there was a span of 22 bases. The CDR3 contains 15 residues.

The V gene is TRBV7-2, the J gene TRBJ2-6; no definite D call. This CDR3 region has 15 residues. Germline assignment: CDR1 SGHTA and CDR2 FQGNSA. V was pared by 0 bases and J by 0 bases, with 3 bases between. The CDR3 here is CASSLATSGANVLTF. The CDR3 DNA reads TGTGCCAGCAGCTTAGCTACCTCTGGGGCCAACGTCCTGACTTTC.

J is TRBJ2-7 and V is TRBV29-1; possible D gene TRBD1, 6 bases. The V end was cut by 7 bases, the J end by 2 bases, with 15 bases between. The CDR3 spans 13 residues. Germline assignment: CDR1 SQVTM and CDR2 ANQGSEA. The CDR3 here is CSAGQHATYEQYF. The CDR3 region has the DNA TGCAGCGCAGGACAGCATGCTACCTACGAGCAGTACTTC.

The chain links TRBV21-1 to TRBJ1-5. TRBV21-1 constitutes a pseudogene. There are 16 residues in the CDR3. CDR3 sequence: CASSKSRGYSNQPQHF. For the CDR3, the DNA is TGTGCCAGCAGCAAATCCCGGGGCTATAGCAATCAGCCCCAGCATTTT.

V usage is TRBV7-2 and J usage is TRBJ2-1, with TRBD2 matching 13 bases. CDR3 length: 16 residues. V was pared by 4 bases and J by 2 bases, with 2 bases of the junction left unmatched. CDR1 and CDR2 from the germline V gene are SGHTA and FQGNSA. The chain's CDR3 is CASSSGLAGPYNEQFF. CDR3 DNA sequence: TGTGCCAGCAGCTCGGGACTAGCGGGACCCTACAATGAGCAGTTCTTC.

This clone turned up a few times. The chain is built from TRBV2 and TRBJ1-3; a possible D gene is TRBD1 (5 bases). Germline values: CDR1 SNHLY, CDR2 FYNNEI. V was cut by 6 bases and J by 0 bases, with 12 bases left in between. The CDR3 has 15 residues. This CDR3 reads CASSRQLASGNTIYF. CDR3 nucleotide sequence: TGTGCCAGCAGCCGACAGCTTGCCTCTGGAAACACCATATATTTT.

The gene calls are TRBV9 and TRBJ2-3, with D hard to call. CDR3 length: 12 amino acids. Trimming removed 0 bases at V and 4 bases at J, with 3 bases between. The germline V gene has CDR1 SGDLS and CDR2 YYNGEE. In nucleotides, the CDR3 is TGTGCCAGCAGCGTAGGTTCAGATACGCAGTATTTT. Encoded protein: CASSVGSDTQYF.

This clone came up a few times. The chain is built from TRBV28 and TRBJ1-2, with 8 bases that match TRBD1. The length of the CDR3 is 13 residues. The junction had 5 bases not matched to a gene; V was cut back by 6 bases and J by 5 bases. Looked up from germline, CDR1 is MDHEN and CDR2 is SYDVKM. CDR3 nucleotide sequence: TGTGCCAGCAGACCGACAGGGGTGTATGGCTACACCTTC. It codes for CASRPTGVYGYTF.

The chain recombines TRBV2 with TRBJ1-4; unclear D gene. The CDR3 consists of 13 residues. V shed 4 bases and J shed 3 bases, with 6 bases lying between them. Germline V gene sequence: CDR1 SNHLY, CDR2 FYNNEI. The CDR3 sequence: CASSVDPNEKLFF. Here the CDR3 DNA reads TGTGCCAGCAGTGTGGACCCTAATGAAAAACTGTTTTTT.

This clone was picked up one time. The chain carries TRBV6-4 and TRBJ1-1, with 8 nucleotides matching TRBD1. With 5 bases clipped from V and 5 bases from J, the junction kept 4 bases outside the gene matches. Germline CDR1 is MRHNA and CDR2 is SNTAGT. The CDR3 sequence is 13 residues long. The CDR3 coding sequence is TGTGCCAGCAGTAGACAGGGGCAGACTGAAGCTTTCTTT. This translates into CASSRQGQTEAFF.

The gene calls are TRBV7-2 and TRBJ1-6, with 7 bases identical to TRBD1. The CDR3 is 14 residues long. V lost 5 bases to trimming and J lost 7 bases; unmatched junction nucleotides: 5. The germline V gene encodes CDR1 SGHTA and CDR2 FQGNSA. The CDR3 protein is CASSHGQENSPLHF. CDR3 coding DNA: TGTGCCAGCAGCCATGGACAGGAGAATTCACCCCTCCACTTT. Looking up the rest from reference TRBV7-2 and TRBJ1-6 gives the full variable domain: GAGVSQSPSNKVTEKGKDVELRCDPISGHTALYWYRQSLGQGLEFLIYFQGNSAPDKSGLPSDRFSAERTGGSVSTLTIQRTQQEDSAVYLCASSHGQENSPLHFGNGTRLTVT.

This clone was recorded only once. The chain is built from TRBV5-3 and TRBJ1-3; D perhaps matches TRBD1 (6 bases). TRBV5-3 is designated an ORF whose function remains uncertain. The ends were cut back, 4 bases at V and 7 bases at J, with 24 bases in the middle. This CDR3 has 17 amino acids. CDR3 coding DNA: TGTGCCAGAAGCGCCAAGGGGGGGGCGCGGCTGGTCAACACCATATATTTT. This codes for CARSAKGGARLVNTIYF.

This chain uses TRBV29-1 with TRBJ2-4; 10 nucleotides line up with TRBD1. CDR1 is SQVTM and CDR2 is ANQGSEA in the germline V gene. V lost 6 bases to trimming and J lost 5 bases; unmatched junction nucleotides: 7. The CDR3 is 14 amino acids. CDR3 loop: CSVRDRGQENIQYF. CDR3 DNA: TGCAGCGTGCGCGACAGGGGGCAGGAAAACATTCAGTACTTC.

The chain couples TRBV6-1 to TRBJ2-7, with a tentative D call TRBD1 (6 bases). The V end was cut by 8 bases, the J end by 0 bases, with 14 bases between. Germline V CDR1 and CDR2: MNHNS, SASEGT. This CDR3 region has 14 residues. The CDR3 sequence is CASLGQLYSYEQYF. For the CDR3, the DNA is TGTGCCAGCCTTGGACAGCTATACTCCTACGAGCAGTACTTC.

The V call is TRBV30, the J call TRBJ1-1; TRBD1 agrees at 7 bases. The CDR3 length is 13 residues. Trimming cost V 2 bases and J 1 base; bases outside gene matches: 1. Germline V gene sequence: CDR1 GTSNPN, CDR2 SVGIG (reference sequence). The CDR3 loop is CAWSTGANTEAFF. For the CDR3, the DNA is TGTGCCTGGAGTACAGGGGCGAACACTGAAGCTTTCTTT.